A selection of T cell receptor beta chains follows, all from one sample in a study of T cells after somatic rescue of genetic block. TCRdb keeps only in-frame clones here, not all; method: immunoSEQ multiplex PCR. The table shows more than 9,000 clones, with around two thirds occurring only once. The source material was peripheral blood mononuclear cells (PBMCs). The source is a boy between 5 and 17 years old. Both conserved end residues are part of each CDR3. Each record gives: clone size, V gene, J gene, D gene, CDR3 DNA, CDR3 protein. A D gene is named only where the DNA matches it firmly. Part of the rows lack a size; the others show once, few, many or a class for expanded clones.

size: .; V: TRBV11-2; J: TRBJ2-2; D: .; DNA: TGTGCCAGCAGCCCTTCGAGGGTGAACACCGGGGAGCTGTTTTTT; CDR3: CASSPSRVNTGELFF
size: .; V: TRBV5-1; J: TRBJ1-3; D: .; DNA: TGCGCCAGCAGCTTTGACTCTTCTTCTTTCGGAAACACCATATATTTT; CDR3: CASSFDSSSFGNTIYF
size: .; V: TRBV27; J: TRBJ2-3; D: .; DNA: TGTGCCAGCAGTTTACCGGGGCACCTAGATACGCAGTATTTT; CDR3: CASSLPGHLDTQYF
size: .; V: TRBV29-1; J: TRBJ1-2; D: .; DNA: TGCAGCGTCTATAAGTTGGGTGGCTACACCTTC; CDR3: CSVYKLGGYTF
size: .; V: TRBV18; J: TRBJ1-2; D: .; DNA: TGTGCCAGCTCACCACAGAGCCCCAACTATGGCTACACCTTC; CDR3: CASSPQSPNYGYTF
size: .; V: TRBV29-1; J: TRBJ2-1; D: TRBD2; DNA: TGCAGCGTTGTAGAAGCGGGGGACCGCTCTCGCGATGAGCAGTTCTTC; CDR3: CSVVEAGDRSRDEQFF
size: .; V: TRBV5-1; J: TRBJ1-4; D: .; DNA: TGCGCCAGCAGCTTGTACAGGGAAGATGAAAAACTGTTTTTT; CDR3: CASSLYREDEKLFF
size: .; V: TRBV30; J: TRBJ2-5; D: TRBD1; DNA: TGTGCCTGGAGTGTACTTACAGGGGGCAGGGAGACCCAGTACTTC; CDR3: CAWSVLTGGRETQYF
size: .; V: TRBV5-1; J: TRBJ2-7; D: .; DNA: TGCGCCAGCAGCAGACAAGGTTTATCCTACGAGCAGTACTTC; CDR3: CASSRQGLSYEQYF
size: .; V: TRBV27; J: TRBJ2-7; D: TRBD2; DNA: TGTGCCAGCAGTTTATACGCGACTAGCCTTAGCTCCTACGAGCAGTACTTC; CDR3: CASSLYATSLSSYEQYF
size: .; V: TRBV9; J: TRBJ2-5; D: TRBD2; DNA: TGTGCCAGCAGCGCTACGGGGGGAATTGAAAAGACCCAGTACTTC; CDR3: CASSATGGIEKTQYF
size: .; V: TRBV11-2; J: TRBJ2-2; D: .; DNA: TGTGCCAGCAGCTTCTATATTACCGGGGAGCTGTTTTTT; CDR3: CASSFYITGELFF
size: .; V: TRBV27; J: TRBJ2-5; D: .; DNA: TGTGCCAGCAGTTTCAAGGGAGACGGGACCCAGTACTTC; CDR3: CASSFKGDGTQYF
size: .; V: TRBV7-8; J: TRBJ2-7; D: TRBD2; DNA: TGTGCCAGCAGCTTAGCGCGGCTAGCGGGGGCCAACTACGAGCAGTACTTC; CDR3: CASSLARLAGANYEQYF
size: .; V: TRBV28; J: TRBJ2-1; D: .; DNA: TGTGCCAGCAGTTTCCCGGGACGCCACAATGAGCAGTTCTTC; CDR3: CASSFPGRHNEQFF
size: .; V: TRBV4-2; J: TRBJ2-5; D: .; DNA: TGTGCCAGCAGCCAAGATTGGGGAGGAGAGACCCAGTACTTC; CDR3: CASSQDWGGETQYF
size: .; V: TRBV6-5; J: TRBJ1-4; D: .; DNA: TGTGCCAGCAGTTACTCGACCAGTAATGAAAAACTGTTTTTT; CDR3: CASSYSTSNEKLFF
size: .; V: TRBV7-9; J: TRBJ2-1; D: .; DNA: TGTGCCAGCAGCTTAAACAATGAGCAGTTCTTC; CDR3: CASSLNNEQFF
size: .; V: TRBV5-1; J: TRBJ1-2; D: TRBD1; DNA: TGCGCCAGCAGCCATACAGGGGGCTTCCTCCCACTCAACTATGGCTACACCTTC; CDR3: CASSHTGGFLPLNYGYTF
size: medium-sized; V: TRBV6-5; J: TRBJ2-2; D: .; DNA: TGTGCCAGCAGTTATGATTGGGGGGTCAGCACCGGGGAGCTGTTTTTT; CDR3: CASSYDWGVSTGELFF
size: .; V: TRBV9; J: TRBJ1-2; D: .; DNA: TGTGCCAGCAGCGTAGGTCAGGGGAACTATGGCTACACCTTC; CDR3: CASSVGQGNYGYTF
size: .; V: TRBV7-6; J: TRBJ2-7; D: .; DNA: TGTGCCAGCAGCCTACTGACCTACGAGCAGTACTTC; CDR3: CASSLLTYEQYF
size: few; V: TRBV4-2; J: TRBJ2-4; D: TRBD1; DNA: TGTGCCAGCAGCCAAGATTCAGGGGGAAGAGCCAAAAACATTCAGTACTTC; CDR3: CASSQDSGGRAKNIQYF
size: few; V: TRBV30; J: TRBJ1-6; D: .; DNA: TGTGCCTGGAGTGTAGCGCGGGCCCATTCACCCCTCCACTTT; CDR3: CAWSVARAHSPLHF
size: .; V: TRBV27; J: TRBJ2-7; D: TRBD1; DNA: TGTGCCAGCAGTATAAACCCCGGGGACAGGGGATCCTACGAGCAGTACTTC; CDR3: CASSINPGDRGSYEQYF
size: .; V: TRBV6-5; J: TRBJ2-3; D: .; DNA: TGTGCCAGCAGTTACGGGGCTGAAAGCACAGATACGCAGTATTTT; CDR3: CASSYGAESTDTQYF
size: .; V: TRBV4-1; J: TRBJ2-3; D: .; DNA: TGCGCCAGCAAGACGGACACAGATACGCAGTATTTT; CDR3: CASKTDTDTQYF
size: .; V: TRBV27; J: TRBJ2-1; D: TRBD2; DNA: TGTGCCAGCAGTTTAAGGGAGCGGGATGGTGACAATGAGCAGTTCTTC; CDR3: CASSLRERDGDNEQFF